Listed below are T cell receptor beta chains from one sample, sequenced in a study of shared clonotypes between healthy human individuals. Sequencing used immunoSEQ multiplex PCR; TCRdb keeps in-frame clones, though not all of them. Of a few hundred thousand clones in the sample, about 74% were seen once. The material sequenced was memory CD4+ T cells sorted from blood. These receptors were obtained from a man aged 30-40 years in good health. CDR3s include the opening cysteine and the closing phenylalanine or tryptophan. The D gene is left open where the match is weak. Part of the rows lack a size; the others show once, few, many or a class for expanded clones.

D gene: NA; J gene: TRBJ2-7; V gene: TRBV5-4; clone size: NA; CDR3 protein: CASSLAYADEQYF; CDR3 DNA: TGTGCCAGCAGCTTGGCCTATGCGGACGAGCAGTACTTC
D gene: NA; J gene: TRBJ2-4; V gene: TRBV4-3; clone size: few; CDR3 protein: CASSHYSEGIQYF; CDR3 DNA: TGCGCCAGCAGCCACTATTCGGAGGGCATTCAGTACTTC
D gene: NA; J gene: TRBJ2-1; V gene: TRBV18; clone size: NA; CDR3 protein: CASSPRSTGVYNEQFF; CDR3 DNA: TGTGCCAGCTCACCTCGCTCCACGGGAGTCTACAATGAGCAGTTCTTC
D gene: TRBD2; J gene: TRBJ2-1; V gene: TRBV5-1; clone size: once; CDR3 protein: CASSLGLAGVNEQFF; CDR3 DNA: TGCGCCAGCAGCTTGGGACTAGCGGGAGTTAATGAGCAGTTCTTC
D gene: TRBD1; J gene: TRBJ1-1; V gene: TRBV9; clone size: NA; CDR3 protein: CASSAGQGSLITEAFF; CDR3 DNA: TGTGCCAGCAGCGCCGGACAGGGGAGTCTGATCACTGAAGCTTTCTTT
D gene: NA; J gene: TRBJ1-1; V gene: TRBV25-1; clone size: NA; CDR3 protein: CASSEFRGQNTEAFF; CDR3 DNA: TGTGCCAGCAGTGAATTTAGAGGGCAGAACACTGAAGCTTTCTTT
D gene: NA; J gene: TRBJ2-1; V gene: TRBV28; clone size: NA; CDR3 protein: CASSPPWEEQFF; CDR3 DNA: TGTGCCAGCAGTCCCCCTTGGGAGGAGCAGTTCTTC
D gene: TRBD1; J gene: TRBJ1-4; V gene: TRBV5-6; clone size: NA; CDR3 protein: CASSSGTGQEKLFF; CDR3 DNA: TGTGCCAGCAGCTCGGGGACAGGGCAGGAAAAACTGTTTTTT
D gene: TRBD1; J gene: TRBJ1-2; V gene: TRBV15; clone size: NA; CDR3 protein: CATSRDGTGWVYGYTF; CDR3 DNA: TGTGCCACCAGCAGAGATGGGACAGGGTGGGTGTATGGCTACACCTTC
D gene: TRBD1; J gene: TRBJ2-7; V gene: TRBV7-6; clone size: NA; CDR3 protein: CASSLARGRYEQYF; CDR3 DNA: TGTGCCAGCAGCTTAGCAAGGGGGCGCTACGAGCAGTACTTC
D gene: NA; J gene: TRBJ1-5; V gene: TRBV19; clone size: NA; CDR3 protein: CATRPPGREHQPQHF; CDR3 DNA: TGTGCCACCCGCCCCCCAGGCAGAGAGCATCAGCCCCAGCATTTT
D gene: TRBD1; J gene: TRBJ2-5; V gene: TRBV9; clone size: NA; CDR3 protein: CASSSRGQDPETQYF; CDR3 DNA: TGTGCCAGCAGCTCTCGAGGACAGGACCCGGAGACCCAGTACTTC
D gene: NA; J gene: TRBJ2-2; V gene: TRBV10-3; clone size: NA; CDR3 protein: CAISGPSLTGELFF; CDR3 DNA: TGTGCCATCAGTGGACCTAGTCTCACCGGGGAGCTGTTTTTT
D gene: NA; J gene: TRBJ2-3; V gene: TRBV29-1; clone size: NA; CDR3 protein: CSVDDSFTDTQYF; CDR3 DNA: TGCAGCGTTGATGACAGTTTCACAGATACGCAGTATTTT
D gene: NA; J gene: TRBJ1-1; V gene: TRBV5-1; clone size: NA; CDR3 protein: CASSLEPGVNTEAFF; CDR3 DNA: TGCGCCAGCAGCTTAGAACCGGGAGTGAACACTGAAGCTTTCTTT
D gene: NA; J gene: TRBJ2-7; V gene: TRBV4-1; clone size: NA; CDR3 protein: CASSQERLFYEQYF; CDR3 DNA: TGCGCCAGCAGCCAGGAAAGGCTTTTCTACGAGCAGTACTTC
D gene: NA; J gene: TRBJ1-1; V gene: TRBV18; clone size: NA; CDR3 protein: CASSPTRMNTEAFF; CDR3 DNA: TGTGCCAGCTCACCAACGCGGATGAACACTGAAGCTTTCTTT
D gene: TRBD1; J gene: TRBJ1-2; V gene: TRBV30; clone size: few; CDR3 protein: CAWNRDRPYGYTF; CDR3 DNA: TGTGCCTGGAACCGGGACAGGCCCTATGGCTACACCTTC
D gene: NA; J gene: TRBJ2-3; V gene: TRBV10-3; clone size: NA; CDR3 protein: CAITQQSVRKGTDTQYF; CDR3 DNA: TGTGCCATCACCCAGCAGTCGGTTCGCAAGGGCACAGATACGCAGTATTTT
D gene: NA; J gene: TRBJ2-7; V gene: TRBV11-2; clone size: NA; CDR3 protein: CASGLSIVYEQYF; CDR3 DNA: TGTGCCAGCGGGCTTAGTATCGTATACGAGCAGTACTTC
D gene: NA; J gene: TRBJ2-3; V gene: TRBV29-1; clone size: once; CDR3 protein: CSTQGSGDTQYF; CDR3 DNA: TGCAGCACTCAGGGGAGTGGGGATACGCAGTATTTT
D gene: NA; J gene: TRBJ2-7; V gene: TRBV11-2; clone size: NA; CDR3 protein: CASSLAELSYEQYF; CDR3 DNA: TGTGCCAGCAGCTTAGCGGAGCTCTCCTACGAGCAGTACTTC
D gene: TRBD1; J gene: TRBJ2-2; V gene: TRBV10-2; clone size: NA; CDR3 protein: CASSWDRGTGELFF; CDR3 DNA: TGCGCCAGCAGCTGGGACAGAGGGACCGGGGAGCTGTTTTTT
D gene: NA; J gene: TRBJ2-1; V gene: TRBV4-1; clone size: many; CDR3 protein: CASSQRLGLGGGNEQFF; CDR3 DNA: TGCGCCAGCAGCCAACGTCTAGGTCTCGGGGGAGGCAATGAGCAGTTCTTC
D gene: TRBD1; J gene: TRBJ2-5; V gene: TRBV29-1; clone size: NA; CDR3 protein: CSVDMTGGETQYF; CDR3 DNA: TGCAGCGTTGATATGACAGGGGGAGAGACCCAGTACTTC
D gene: TRBD1; J gene: TRBJ1-2; V gene: TRBV19; clone size: NA; CDR3 protein: CASSDRVGGYTF; CDR3 DNA: TGTGCCAGTAGTGACAGGGTTGGGGGCTACACCTTC
D gene: NA; J gene: TRBJ2-1; V gene: TRBV7-9; clone size: NA; CDR3 protein: CASSLVKQLTSSYNEQFF; CDR3 DNA: TGTGCCAGCAGCTTAGTTAAACAGCTTACAAGCTCCTACAATGAGCAGTTCTTC
D gene: NA; J gene: TRBJ2-2; V gene: TRBV5-1; clone size: NA; CDR3 protein: CASSRTSGGSGSGELFF; CDR3 DNA: TGCGCCAGCAGCCGCACTTCGGGGGGCTCTGGGTCCGGGGAGCTGTTTTTT
D gene: NA; J gene: TRBJ2-2; V gene: TRBV13; clone size: NA; CDR3 protein: CASSDSGNTGELFF; CDR3 DNA: TGTGCCAGCAGTGATAGCGGAAACACCGGGGAGCTGTTTTTT
D gene: NA; J gene: TRBJ1-4; V gene: TRBV9; clone size: many; CDR3 protein: CASSVAGFENEKLFF; CDR3 DNA: TGTGCCAGCAGCGTAGCAGGGTTCGAGAATGAAAAACTGTTTTTT
D gene: TRBD1; J gene: TRBJ1-1; V gene: TRBV5-1; clone size: NA; CDR3 protein: CASSFRQGNTEAFF; CDR3 DNA: TGCGCCAGCAGCTTCAGACAGGGGAACACTGAAGCTTTCTTT
D gene: NA; J gene: TRBJ1-2; V gene: TRBV30; clone size: NA; CDR3 protein: CAWSPDIISYGYTF; CDR3 DNA: TGTGCCTGGAGTCCGGACATCATATCCTATGGCTACACCTTC
D gene: TRBD1; J gene: TRBJ1-6; V gene: TRBV2; clone size: NA; CDR3 protein: CASSDRGPYNSPLHF; CDR3 DNA: TGTGCCAGCAGTGACAGGGGGCCCTATAATTCACCCCTCCACTTT
D gene: NA; J gene: TRBJ2-7; V gene: TRBV19; clone size: NA; CDR3 protein: CASSLDRNRIYEQYF; CDR3 DNA: TGTGCCAGTAGTCTCGACAGGAATCGGATCTACGAGCAGTACTTC
D gene: NA; J gene: TRBJ1-5; V gene: TRBV19; clone size: NA; CDR3 protein: CASSSDTQDQPQHF; CDR3 DNA: TGTGCCAGTAGTAGCGACACGCAGGATCAGCCCCAGCATTTT
D gene: NA; J gene: TRBJ2-3; V gene: TRBV19; clone size: NA; CDR3 protein: CATNPGVPDTQYF; CDR3 DNA: TGTGCCACGAATCCCGGGGTCCCAGATACGCAGTATTTT
D gene: NA; J gene: TRBJ1-3; V gene: TRBV28; clone size: once; CDR3 protein: CASSGVGNTIYF; CDR3 DNA: TGTGCCAGCAGTGGGGTGGGAAACACCATATATTTT
D gene: NA; J gene: TRBJ2-3; V gene: TRBV11-2; clone size: few; CDR3 protein: CASSLDNPGHTDTQYF; CDR3 DNA: TGTGCCAGCAGCTTAGATAATCCGGGGCACACAGATACGCAGTATTTT
D gene: NA; J gene: TRBJ2-1; V gene: TRBV7-2; clone size: NA; CDR3 protein: CASSFLAAYNEQFF; CDR3 DNA: TGTGCCAGCAGCTTTTTAGCGGCATACAATGAGCAGTTCTTC
D gene: TRBD1; J gene: TRBJ2-3; V gene: TRBV27; clone size: NA; CDR3 protein: CASSLKGPGQGHTDTQYF; CDR3 DNA: TGTGCCAGCAGTTTAAAGGGGCCGGGACAGGGGCACACAGATACGCAGTATTTT
D gene: NA; J gene: TRBJ1-4; V gene: TRBV5-5; clone size: NA; CDR3 protein: CASSPMHGEKLFF; CDR3 DNA: TGTGCCAGCAGCCCGATGCACGGGGAAAAACTGTTTTTT
D gene: NA; J gene: TRBJ2-6; V gene: TRBV5-4; clone size: NA; CDR3 protein: CASSQARGTGANVLTF; CDR3 DNA: TGTGCCAGCAGCCAGGCGCGCGGGACTGGGGCCAACGTCCTGACTTTC
D gene: NA; J gene: TRBJ1-1; V gene: TRBV2; clone size: NA; CDR3 protein: CASSDQVNTEAFF; CDR3 DNA: TGTGCCAGCAGTGACCAGGTGAACACTGAAGCTTTCTTT
D gene: NA; J gene: TRBJ2-5; V gene: TRBV7-9; clone size: once; CDR3 protein: CASSSGVTETQYF; CDR3 DNA: TGTGCCAGCAGCTCAGGGGTAACAGAGACCCAGTACTTC